These 13 T cell receptor beta chains originate from one sample sequenced in a study of T cell repertoires in cytomegalovirus infection. A single record per CDR3 protein comes from TCRdb applying MiXCR to the reads. This table holds around 81,000 distinct CDR3 sequences, approximately 40% found once. Which antigens these TCRs recognize remains unknown. The specimen comprised CD8+ T cells from cultured PBMCs, sampled from culture after CMV antigen stimulation. These receptors were collected from a human donor in good health (CMV status not recorded). Some clones in this sample may be carry-over from other donors' samples.

The J gene is TRBJ2-7, the V gene TRBV4-2, with D possibly being TRBD2 (6 bases). Trimming left V 0 bases short and J 2 bases short, with 17 bases between. Germline V lookup: CDR1 LGHNA, CDR2 YNFKEQ. The CDR3 totals 17 residues. The CDR3, as DNA: TGTGCCAGCAGCCAAGAGGGTAGCGGAATAGGAACCTACGAGCAGTACTTC. The encoded protein is CASSQEGSGIGTYEQYF.

The chain combines TRBV12-3 or TRBV12-4 with TRBJ1-5; tentatively, D is TRBD1 (5 bases). The CDR3 extends over 17 amino acids. Trimming left V 3 bases short and J 3 bases short, with 18 bases between. DNA for the CDR3: TGTGCCAGCAGTTTTCACTATAAGGGGTTAAACAATCAGCCCCAGCATTTT. It yields the protein CASSFHYKGLNNQPQHF.

This clonotype was recorded a few times. The chain combines TRBV6-1 with TRBJ2-6; D is possibly TRBD1 or TRBD2 (5 bases each). The V and J ends lost 5 bases and 0 bases respectively, with 11 bases between them. Per germline, CDR1 MNHNS and CDR2 SASEGT. This CDR3 region has 16 residues. The CDR3 sequence: CASSSSGLSGANVLTF. The CDR3, as DNA: TGTGCCAGCAGTTCGTCGGGGCTCTCTGGGGCCAACGTCCTGACTTTC.

The chain has TRBV20-1 and TRBJ2-7; 9 bases agree with TRBD1. Looked up from germline, CDR1 is DFQATT and CDR2 is SNEGSKA (reference sequence). The CDR3 runs to 14 residues. V was clipped by 5 bases and J by 2 bases; unmatched bases: 7. The CDR3 is CSAGSRTGAYEQYF. The DNA of the CDR3 is TGCAGTGCTGGATCGCGGACAGGGGCCTACGAGCAGTACTTC.

This clonotype has only a few counts. V is TRBV7-2 and J is TRBJ1-6; a possible D gene is TRBD1 (5 bases). Germline values: CDR1 SGHTA, CDR2 FQGNSA. This CDR3 contains 17 residues. Between the trimmed V and J ends, which lost 5 bases and 10 bases, there was a span of 24 bases. CDR3 sequence reads: CASSPAGGLLLESPLHF. The CDR3 DNA follows: TGTGCCAGCAGCCCGGCGGGGGGTCTCCTCCTGGAATCACCCCTCCACTTT.

The chain has TRBV7-2 and TRBJ1-2, with 7 bases lining up with TRBD1. Trimming removed 5 bases from V and 4 bases from J; junction bases left unmatched: 4. The CDR3 is made up of 13 amino acids. Germline V gene sequence: CDR1 SGHTA, CDR2 FQGNSA. CDR3 in amino acids: CASSHGTVYGYTF. CDR3 DNA sequence: TGTGCCAGCAGCCATGGGACAGTCTATGGCTACACCTTC.

This clonotype showed up just a few times. The rearrangement joins TRBV6-1 to TRBJ2-1; 12 bases align to TRBD2. After removal of 6 bases from V and 3 bases from J, the junction contained 6 bases not matched to a gene. The CDR3 contains 16 residues. Looked up from germline, CDR1 is MNHNS and CDR2 is SASEGT. In nucleotides, the CDR3 is TGTGCCAGCAGATTTACTAGCGGGGGGAACTACAATGAGCAGTTCTTC. This codes for CASRFTSGGNYNEQFF.

The V call is TRBV10-3, the J call TRBJ2-1, with 9 bases lining up with TRBD1. CDR3 length equals 14 residues. Germline CDR1 and CDR2: ENHRY and SYGVKD. V shed 7 bases and J 4 bases; nucleotides not matched to a gene: 5. CDR3 region: CAITGDREYNEQFF. DNA of the CDR3: TGTGCCATCACGGGGGACAGGGAATACAATGAGCAGTTCTTC.

The chain is built from TRBV6-6 and TRBJ2-5, with D hard to call. The CDR3 is 16 amino acids. Germline V gene sequence: CDR1 MNHNY, CDR2 SVGAGI (reference sequence). Trimming stripped 0 bases from V and 5 bases from J, with 16 bases between. The CDR3 bases are TGTGCCAGCAGTTACTCGATGGTAGCTGTCTCGGAGACCCAGTACTTC. Translating it yields CASSYSMVAVSETQYF.

The chain uses TRBV7-4 and TRBJ2-2, with TRBD1 as a possible D gene (6 bases). The ends were cut back, 3 bases at V and 3 bases at J, with 14 bases in the middle. Germline-derived CDR1 and CDR2 are SGHVT and SQSDAQ. The CDR3 contains 16 residues. The CDR3 protein is CASSFPGAWDTGELFF. The CDR3 nucleotides are TGTGCCAGCAGCTTCCCAGGGGCTTGGGACACCGGGGAGCTGTTTTTT.

This clonotype was observed a few times. The CDR3 spells CATSKSQLNQPQHF. As DNA, the CDR3 is TGTGCCACCAGCAAGAGCCAGCTTAATCAGCCCCAGCATTTT. The chain employs TRBV15 and TRBJ1-5; D is undetermined. V was cut by 4 bases and J by 4 bases, with 11 bases left in between. Germline CDR1 is LNHNV and CDR2 is YYDKDF (reference sequence). This CDR3 is built from 14 residues. The variable domain in full, with the rest retrieved from reference TRBV15 and TRBJ1-5, is DAMVIQNPRYQVTQFGKPVTLSCSQTLNHNVMYWYQQKSSQAPKLLFHYYDKDFNNEADTPDNFQSRRPNTSFCFLDIRSPGLGDTAMYLCATSKSQLNQPQHFGDGTRLSIL.

The gene calls are TRBV28 and TRBJ2-2; 9 bases are a match to TRBD1. CDR1 is MDHEN, CDR2 SYDVKM, per germline. The CDR3 has 17 amino acids. Trimming cost V 4 bases and J 3 bases; bases outside gene matches: 9. The CDR3 loop reads CASSYLRTGVDTGELFF. Here the CDR3 DNA reads TGTGCCAGCAGTTACCTCCGGACAGGGGTAGACACCGGGGAGCTGTTTTTT.

This clonotype showed up just a few times. The chain has TRBV6-6 and TRBJ1-2, with D perhaps matching TRBD1 (5 bases). Germline CDR1 MNHNY, CDR2 SVGAGI (reference sequence). The length of the CDR3 is 13 residues. Trimming stripped 6 bases from V and 2 bases from J, with 10 bases between. DNA for the CDR3: TGTGCCAGCAGCCCGACAGTAAACTATGGCTACACCTTC. This codes for CASSPTVNYGYTF.